This TCR beta chain was sequenced in a study of molecular identifiers for immune sequencing clone quantification. In its sample, this clonotype was seen many times. CDR1 is MDHEN, CDR2 SYDVKM, per germline. This CDR3 comprises 12 residues. The V segment lost 5 bases and the J segment 7 bases; nucleotides outside the gene matches: 5. Sorted naive CD8 T cells were those defined as CD8+CD4-CCR7+CD45RA+. Libraries of bulk TCR were made by previously described methods (with listed TCR primers). Using its own MiXCR run on the PCR reads, TCRdb lists one record per CDR3 protein. The sample has about 630,000 distinct CDR3 sequences; roughly 25% are singletons.

Sequenced sample: naive CD8+ T cells from blood, with Jurkat cell RNA spiked in. Subset defined: FACS-sorted CD8+CD4-CCR7+CD45RA+ naive T cells. This sequence joins TRBV28 and TRBJ2-7; TRBD2 agrees at 7 bases. This TCR was sampled from a human donor in good health. Some libraries in this study had Jurkat cell RNA spiked in. The CDR3 DNA reads as TGTGCCAGCAGTATGGGACTACTTGAGCAGTACTTC. It yields the protein CASSMGLLEQYF. The full variable domain, in which reference TRBV28 and TRBJ2-7 provide the parts outside the CDR3, is DVKVTQSSRYLVKRTGEKVFLECVQDMDHENMFWYRQDPGLGLRLIYFSYDVKMKEKGDIPEGYSVSREKKERFSLILESASTNQTSMYLCASSMGLLEQYFGPGTRLTVT.